This TCR beta chain was sequenced for a study of CD8+ T cells in alopecia areata. Trimming cost V 4 bases and J 1 base, with 14 bases left between them. Germline loops: CDR1 SQVTM, CDR2 ANQGSEA. The CDR3 contains 14 residues. It was cDNA, reverse transcribed from extracted RNA, that served as the sequencing template. Sequencing used immunoSEQ multiplex PCR; TCRdb keeps in-frame clones, though not all of them. The sample holds approximately 130,000 clones; around 50% are singletons and the top ten take roughly a tenth. This clone was seen only a few times. This TCR was recovered from a human donor with alopecia areata. Input material: NKG2D-low CD8+ T cells sorted from blood. The chain carries TRBV29-1 and TRBJ2-7; a possible D gene is TRBD1 (5 bases). CDR3 loop: CSVGVGVDSYEQYF. CDR3 nucleotides: TGCAGCGTTGGGGTAGGGGTGGATTCCTACGAGCAGTACTTC.